The clone carrying this T cell receptor beta chain was found a few times. Its matching antigen is unknown. The CDR3 runs to 17 residues. The germline CDR1 and CDR2 sequences are DFQATT and SNEGSKA (reference sequence). Trimming cost V 4 bases and J 5 bases; bases outside gene matches: 16. This sample stems from a study of response to subunit inactivated influenza vaccine. Study conclusions and caveats: The study's authors posited that every seasonal influenza vaccination enlists few new T cells.

TCRdb redid the calling of the RT-PCR reads with MiXCR, one entry per CDR3 protein. Seen here are a few hundred thousand distinct CDR3 sequences, 20% to 25% observed once, and the top ten hold 10%. This sequence originates from a man aged 50 to 75 who received an inactivated influenza vaccine. The material was PBMCs from blood, obtained about 20 months after vaccination. V usage is TRBV20-1 and J usage is TRBJ2-3, with 9 bases identical to TRBD2. CDR3 DNA sequence: TGCAGTGCTAACTTGCTAGCGGGGTCCAGGGTAGGAGATACGCAGTATTTT. Translating gives CSANLLAGSRVGDTQYF.